These 13 T cell receptor beta chains were all obtained from the same sample, sequenced in a study of T cell responses to AZD1222 COVID-19 vaccine. Sequencing used immunoSEQ multiplex PCR; TCRdb keeps in-frame clones, though not all of them. The sample shows approximately 170,000 clones, around 90% of them seen only once. The specimen was peripheral blood, collected on day 0 of AZD1222 vaccination. These receptors were taken from an adult in good health.

V is TRBV5-1 and J is TRBJ1-6, with D perhaps matching TRBD1 (5 bases). In germline, CDR1 is SGHRS, CDR2 YFSETQ. The V end was cut by 2 bases, the J end by 9 bases, with 12 bases between. There are 14 residues in the CDR3. DNA of the CDR3: TGCGCCAGCAGCTTACGGGACCAGGGTTCACCCCTCCACTTT. This codes for CASSLRDQGSPLHF.

This rearrangement joins TRBV5-1 to TRBJ2-1; 9 bases are shared with TRBD2. V lost 0 bases, J lost 0 bases, and 10 bases stayed unmatched. In germline, CDR1 is SGHRS, CDR2 YFSETQ. This CDR3 spans 19 amino acids. CDR3 amino acids: CASSLAGGRALRSYNEQFF. The CDR3 nucleotides are TGCGCCAGCAGCTTGGCAGGCGGGAGGGCCCTTCGCTCCTACAATGAGCAGTTCTTC.

The V call is TRBV30, the J call TRBJ1-2, with 8 positions matching TRBD1. V dropped 6 bases and J dropped 4; count of bases not matched to a gene: 4. CDR1 and CDR2 (germline): GTSNPN, SVGIG (reference sequence). This CDR3 has 12 amino acids. The CDR3 DNA reads TGTGCCTGCAGGGGGCAGTTCTATGGCTACACCTTC. Residues: CACRGQFYGYTF.

The gene calls are TRBV5-1 and TRBJ1-5, with D tentatively TRBD1 (6 bases). This CDR3 spans 14 amino acids. CDR1 and CDR2 (germline): SGHRS, YFSETQ. The V gene lost 4 bases and the J gene lost 5 bases, with 13 bases spanning the gap. DNA of the CDR3: TGCGCCAGCAGCCCCACAGGGAGGGATCAGCCCCAGCATTTT. It is translated as CASSPTGRDQPQHF.

The rearrangement uses TRBV7-9 and TRBJ1-5; 8 bases align to TRBD1. In germline, CDR1 is SEHNR, CDR2 FQNEAQ (reference sequence). V dropped 5 bases and J dropped 2; count of bases not matched to a gene: 14. The CDR3 consists of 18 residues. CDR3 region: CASSLGTGLRGGNQPQHF. CDR3 nucleotide sequence: TGTGCCAGCAGCCTCGGGACAGGACTAAGAGGCGGCAATCAGCCCCAGCATTTT.

The rearrangement uses TRBV5-4 and TRBJ1-5; no reliable D call. Trimming left V 4 bases short and J 2 bases short, with 10 bases between. This CDR3 comprises 14 residues. CDR1 SGHNT and CDR2 YYREEE come from the germline V gene (reference sequence). This chain's CDR3 is CASSTGEGNQPQHF. The DNA for the CDR3 is TGTGCCAGCAGCACGGGAGAGGGCAATCAGCCCCAGCATTTT.

This clone has a single count. The genes are TRBV9 and TRBJ1-2; D possibly corresponds to TRBD1 (6 bases). The CDR3 sequence is 15 residues long. V was shortened by 3 bases and J by 4 bases, with 16 bases between the two germline ends. CDR1 and CDR2 (germline): SGDLS, YYNGEE. This CDR3 is CASSATGTSVYGYTF. The CDR3 nucleotides read TGTGCCAGCAGCGCCACAGGGACTTCAGTCTATGGCTACACCTTC.

V and J are TRBV19 and TRBJ2-5; a possible D gene is TRBD2 (5 bases). The CDR3 extends over 15 amino acids. Trimming removed 0 bases from V and 7 bases from J, with 15 bases in between. Looked up from germline, CDR1 is LNHDA and CDR2 is SQIVND (reference sequence). The CDR3 loop reads CASSIDLDSRGTQYF. DNA of the CDR3: TGTGCCAGTAGTATAGATCTGGACTCGCGCGGGACCCAGTACTTC.

CDR3 sequence: CASSSTGAISGANVLTF. The CDR3 region has the DNA TGTGCCAGCAGCTCTACAGGGGCCATCTCTGGGGCCAACGTCCTGACTTTC. The chain joins TRBV7-9 to TRBJ2-6, with 7 bases aligning to TRBD1. The germline gives CDR1 SEHNR, CDR2 FQNEAQ (reference sequence). With 4 bases clipped from V and 0 bases from J, the junction kept 6 bases outside the gene matches. This CDR3 is built from 17 residues.

The V and J genes are TRBV5-1 and TRBJ2-2, with a tentative D call TRBD1 (6 bases). The CDR3 has 15 amino acids. CDR1 and CDR2 from the germline V gene are SGHRS and YFSETQ. V was trimmed by 4 bases and J by 4 bases, leaving 14 bases between them. The CDR3 bases are TGCGCCAGCAGCCCCCTGACAGGACCCACCGGGGAGCTGTTTTTT. Translation: CASSPLTGPTGELFF.

The gene calls are TRBV27 and TRBJ2-1; D unresolved. This CDR3 comprises 16 residues. CDR1 is MNHEY and CDR2 is SMNVEV in the germline V gene (reference sequence). The ends were cut back, 2 bases at V and 12 bases at J, with 23 bases in the middle. CDR3 in amino acids: CASSLGNSPPLFRQFF. The CDR3 region has the DNA TGTGCCAGCAGTTTAGGCAATTCACCCCCCCTTTTTCGGCAGTTCTTC.

Concerning this clone: Other nucleotide sequences in the sample specify the same CDR3. The chain is built from TRBV2 and TRBJ1-5; no clear D. Germline CDR1 and CDR2: SNHLY and FYNNEI. CDR3 length: 14 amino acids. Between the trimmed V and J ends, which lost 1 base and 4 bases, there was a span of 8 bases. The CDR3, as DNA: TGTGCCAGCAGTGAAGTTTTAGGAAATCAGCCCCAGCATTTT. As protein: CASSEVLGNQPQHF. The whole variable domain, remainder taken from reference TRBV2 and TRBJ1-5, is EPEVTQTPSHQVTQMGQEVILRCVPISNHLYFYWYRQILGQKVEFLVSFYNNEISEKSEIFDDQFSVERPDGSNFTLKIRSTKLEDSAMYFCASSEVLGNQPQHFGDGTRLSIL.

The chain has TRBV19 and TRBJ1-2; the D gene is possibly TRBD1 (6 bases). This CDR3 comprises 15 residues. V lost 5 bases, J lost 0 bases, and 13 bases lay in between. Germline CDR1 LNHDA, CDR2 SQIVND (reference sequence). The CDR3 nucleotides are TGTGCCAGTAGTTTCTCGGGGGGCCCTAACTATGGCTACACCTTC. Residues: CASSFSGGPNYGYTF.